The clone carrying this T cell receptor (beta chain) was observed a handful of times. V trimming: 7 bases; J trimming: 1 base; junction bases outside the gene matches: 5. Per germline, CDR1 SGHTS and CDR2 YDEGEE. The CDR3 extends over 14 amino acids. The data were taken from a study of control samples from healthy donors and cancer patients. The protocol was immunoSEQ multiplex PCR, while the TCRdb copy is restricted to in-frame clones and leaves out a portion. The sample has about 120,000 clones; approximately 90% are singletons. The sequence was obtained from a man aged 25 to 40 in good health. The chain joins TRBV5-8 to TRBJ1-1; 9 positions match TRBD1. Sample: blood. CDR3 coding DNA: TGTGCCAGCTTCCGGGACAGGGCGAACACTGAAGCTTTCTTT. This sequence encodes CASFRDRANTEAFF.